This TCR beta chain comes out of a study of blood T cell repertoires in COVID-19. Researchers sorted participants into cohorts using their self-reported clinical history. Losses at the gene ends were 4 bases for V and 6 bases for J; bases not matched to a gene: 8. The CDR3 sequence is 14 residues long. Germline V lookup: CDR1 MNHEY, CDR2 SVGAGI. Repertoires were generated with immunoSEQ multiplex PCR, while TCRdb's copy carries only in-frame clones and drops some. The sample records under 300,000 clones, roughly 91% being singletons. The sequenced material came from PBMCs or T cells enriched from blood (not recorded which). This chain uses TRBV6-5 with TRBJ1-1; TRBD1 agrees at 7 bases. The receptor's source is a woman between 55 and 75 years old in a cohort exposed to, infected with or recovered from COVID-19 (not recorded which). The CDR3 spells CASSSQGGRSEAFF. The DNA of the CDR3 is TGTGCCAGCAGTTCCCAGGGGGGTCGGTCTGAAGCTTTCTTT.